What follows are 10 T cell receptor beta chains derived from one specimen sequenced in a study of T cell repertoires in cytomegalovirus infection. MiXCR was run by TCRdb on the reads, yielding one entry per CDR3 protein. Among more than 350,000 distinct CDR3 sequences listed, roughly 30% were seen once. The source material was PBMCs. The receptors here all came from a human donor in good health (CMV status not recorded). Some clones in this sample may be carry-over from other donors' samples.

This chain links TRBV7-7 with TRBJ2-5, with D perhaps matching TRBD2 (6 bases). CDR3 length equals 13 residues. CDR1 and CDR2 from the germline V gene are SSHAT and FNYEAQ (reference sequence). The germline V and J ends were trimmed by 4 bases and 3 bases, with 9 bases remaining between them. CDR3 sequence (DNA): TGTGCCAGCAGCTCCGGGGGTAAAGAGACCCAGTACTTC. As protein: CASSSGGKETQYF.

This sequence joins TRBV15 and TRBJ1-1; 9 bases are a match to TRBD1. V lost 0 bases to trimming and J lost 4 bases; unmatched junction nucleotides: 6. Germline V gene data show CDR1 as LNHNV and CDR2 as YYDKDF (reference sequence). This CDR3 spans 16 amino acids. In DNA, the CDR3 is TGTGCCACCAGCAGAGAAGGTGGACAGGGGATCACTGAAGCTTTCTTT. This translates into CATSREGGQGITEAFF.

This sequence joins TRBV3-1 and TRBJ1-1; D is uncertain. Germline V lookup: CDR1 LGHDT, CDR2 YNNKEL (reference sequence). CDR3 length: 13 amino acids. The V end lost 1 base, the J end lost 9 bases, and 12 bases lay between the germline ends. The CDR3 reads CASSQGGVSKAFF. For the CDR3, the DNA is TGTGCCAGCAGCCAAGGGGGAGTCTCTAAAGCTTTCTTT.

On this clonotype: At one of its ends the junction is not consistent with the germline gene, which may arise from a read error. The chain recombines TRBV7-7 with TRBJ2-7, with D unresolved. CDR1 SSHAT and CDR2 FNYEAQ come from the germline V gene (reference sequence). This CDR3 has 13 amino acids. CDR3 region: CASSPFLLGEQYF. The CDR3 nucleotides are TGTGCTAGCAGCCCTTTCTTACTGGGCGAGCAGTACTTC.

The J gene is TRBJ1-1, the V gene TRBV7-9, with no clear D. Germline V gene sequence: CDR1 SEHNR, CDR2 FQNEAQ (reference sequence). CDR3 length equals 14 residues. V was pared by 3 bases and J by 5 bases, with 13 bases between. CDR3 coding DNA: TGTGCCAGCAGCTTCGGTGGCGTGAGTACTGAAGCTTTCTTT. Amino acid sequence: CASSFGGVSTEAFF.

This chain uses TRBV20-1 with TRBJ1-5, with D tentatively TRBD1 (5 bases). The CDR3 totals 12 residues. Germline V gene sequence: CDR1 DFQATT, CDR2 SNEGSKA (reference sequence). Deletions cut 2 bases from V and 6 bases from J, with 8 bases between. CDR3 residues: CSARSGGQPQHF. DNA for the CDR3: TGCAGTGCTAGATCTGGGGGTCAGCCCCAGCATTTT.

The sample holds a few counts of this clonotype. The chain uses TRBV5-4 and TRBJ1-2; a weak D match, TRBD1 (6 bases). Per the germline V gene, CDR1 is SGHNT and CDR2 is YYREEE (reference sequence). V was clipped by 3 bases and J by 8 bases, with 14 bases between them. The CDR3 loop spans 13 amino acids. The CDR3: CASSWPGQRGYTF. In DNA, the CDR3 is TGTGCCAGCAGCTGGCCGGGACAAAGGGGCTACACCTTC.

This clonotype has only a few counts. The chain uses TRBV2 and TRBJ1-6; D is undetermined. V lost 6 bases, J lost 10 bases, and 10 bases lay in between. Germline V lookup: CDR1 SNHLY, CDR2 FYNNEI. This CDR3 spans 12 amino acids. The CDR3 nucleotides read TGTGCCAGCAGATCGGCGGGATCACCCCTCCACTTT. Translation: CASRSAGSPLHF.

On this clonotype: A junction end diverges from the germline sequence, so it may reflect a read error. The CDR3 here is CARSLTQQLGSYNEQFF. Here the CDR3 DNA reads TGTGCCAGAAGTTTAACCCAACAGTTGGGGTCCTACAATGAGCAGTTCTTC. The chain recombines TRBV12-3 or TRBV12-4 with TRBJ2-1; D is undetermined. The CDR3 has 17 residues.

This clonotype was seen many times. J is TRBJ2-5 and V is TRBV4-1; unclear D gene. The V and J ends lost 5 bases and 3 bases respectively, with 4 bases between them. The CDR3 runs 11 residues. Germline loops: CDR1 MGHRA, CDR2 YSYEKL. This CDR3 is CASSGKETQYF. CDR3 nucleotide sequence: TGCGCCAGCAGCGGGAAAGAGACCCAGTACTTC.